The present T cell receptor (beta chain) was sequenced within a study of blood T cell repertoires in COVID-19. In the study overall: Sites across the United States, Italy and Spain contributed samples from acute and convalescent COVID-19. In each case, the material was cDNA or gDNA derived from T cells, B-cell-depleted T cells, or PBMCs.

Per the authors' pipeline: Reference gene primers were amplified, and this amplification served to estimate nucleated cell counts. Assay: immunoSEQ multiplex PCR; the TCRdb copy retains only in-frame clones and omits some. Clone size and V and J calls were adopted from that table, with D and trimming inferred from the DNA. The sample records some 250,000 clones, about 80% being singletons. The CDR3 runs to 13 residues. Per germline, CDR1 SGHRS and CDR2 YFSETQ. V was trimmed by 4 bases and J by 2 bases, leaving 10 bases between them. This receptor was identified in a woman older than 75 with acute or convalescent COVID-19. The specimen was peripheral blood. V usage is TRBV5-1 and J usage is TRBJ2-7, with a weak D call TRBD2 (5 bases). The CDR3 bases are TGCGCCAGCAGCACTAACGGGGCCTACGAGCAGTACTTC. Translated: CASSTNGAYEQYF. Drawing the rest from reference TRBV5-1 and TRBJ2-7, the complete variable domain is KAGVTQTPRYLIKTRGQQVTLSCSPISGHRSVSWYQQTPGQGLQFLFEYFSETQRNKGNFPGRFSGRQFSNSRSEMNVSTLELGDSALYLCASSTNGAYEQYFGPGTRLTVT.